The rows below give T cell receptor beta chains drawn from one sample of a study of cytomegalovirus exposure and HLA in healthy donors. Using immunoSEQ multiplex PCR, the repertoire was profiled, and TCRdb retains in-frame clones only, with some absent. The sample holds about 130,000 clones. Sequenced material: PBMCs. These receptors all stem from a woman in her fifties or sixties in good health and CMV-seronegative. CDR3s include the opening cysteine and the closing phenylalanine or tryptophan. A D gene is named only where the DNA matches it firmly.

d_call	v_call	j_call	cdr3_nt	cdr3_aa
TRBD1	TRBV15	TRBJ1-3	TGTGCCACCAGCAGAGTAGGGGGCGCAGGAAACACCATATATTTT	CATSRVGGAGNTIYF
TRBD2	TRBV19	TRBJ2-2	TGTGCCAGCGCTACTAGCGGGGCGAACACCGGGGAGCTGTTTTTT	CASATSGANTGELFF
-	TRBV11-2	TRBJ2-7	TGTGCCAGCAGCCCCCGGTTCCCCTACGAGCAGTACTTC	CASSPRFPYEQYF
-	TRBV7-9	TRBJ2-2	TGTGCCAGCCAAACAGGGTTAGCCACCGGGGAGCTGTTTTTT	CASQTGLATGELFF
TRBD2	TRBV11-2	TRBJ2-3	TGTGCCAGCAGCTTAGCAAGTAGCGGGGGGGCTAGCACAGATACGCAGTATTTT	CASSLASSGGASTDTQYF
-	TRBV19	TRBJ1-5	TGTGCCAGTAGTACTTCACAGGCTAGCAATCAGCCCCAGCATTTT	CASSTSQASNQPQHF
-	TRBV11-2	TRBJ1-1	TGTGCCAGCAGCTTGGCCCCAGTGAACACTGAAGCTTTCTTT	CASSLAPVNTEAFF
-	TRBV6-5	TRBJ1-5	TGTGCCAGCAGACAGGGCCGCAATCAGCCCCAGCATTTT	CASRQGRNQPQHF
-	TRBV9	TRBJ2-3	TGTGCCAGCAGCGTACTCGAGGGAAGCACAGATACGCAGTATTTT	CASSVLEGSTDTQYF
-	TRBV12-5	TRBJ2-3	TGTGCTAGTGGTTTCGAGTGGTCAGATACGCAGTATTTT	CASGFEWSDTQYF
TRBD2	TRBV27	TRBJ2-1	TGTGCCAGCAGTTTCAGGACTAGCGGGGGAAGCTCCTACAATGAGCAGTTCTTC	CASSFRTSGGSSYNEQFF
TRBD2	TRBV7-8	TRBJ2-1	TGTGCCAGCCACGGGAGGGGGGAGGCCCACAATGAGCAGTTCTTC	CASHGRGEAHNEQFF
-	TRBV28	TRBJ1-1	TGTGCCAGCAGTTTATTTCGTATAAAGCCAATGAACACTGAAGCTTTCTTT	CASSLFRIKPMNTEAFF
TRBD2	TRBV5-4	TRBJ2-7	TGTGCCAGCAGCTTGTCTTTGGCGGGGGGTTACGAGCAGTACTTC	CASSLSLAGGYEQYF
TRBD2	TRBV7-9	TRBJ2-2	TGTGCCAGCAGCGATGTGGGACTAGCGGACACCGGGGAGCTGTTTTTT	CASSDVGLADTGELFF
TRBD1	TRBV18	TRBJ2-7	TGTGCCAGCTCGGAGGGACAGGAGAACTACGAGCAGTACTTC	CASSEGQENYEQYF
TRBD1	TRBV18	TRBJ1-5	TGTGCCAGCTCACTCACCGGGACAGCTATTTATAGCAATCAGCCCCAGCATTTT	CASSLTGTAIYSNQPQHF
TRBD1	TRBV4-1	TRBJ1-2	TGCGCCAGCAGCCAGACAGGGATCTATGGCTACACCTTC	CASSQTGIYGYTF
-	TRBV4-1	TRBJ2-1	TGCGCCAGCAGCCAAGAAGTCCGCGGGCGATACAATGAGCAGTTCTTC	CASSQEVRGRYNEQFF
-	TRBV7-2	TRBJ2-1	TGTGCCAGCAGCGACCAAGTAGGGGGATACAATGAGCAGTTCTTC	CASSDQVGGYNEQFF
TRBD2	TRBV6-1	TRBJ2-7	TGTGCCAGCATCCTCGCTAGCGGGACCTACGAGCAGTACTTC	CASILASGTYEQYF
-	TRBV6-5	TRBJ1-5	TGTGCCAGCAACGGGGGGCTGGGTCAGCCCCAGCATTTT	CASNGGLGQPQHF
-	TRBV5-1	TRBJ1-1	TGCGCCAGCAGCCGACATGAGGGGGACACTGAAGCTTTCTTT	CASSRHEGDTEAFF
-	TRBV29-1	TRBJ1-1	TGCAGCGTTGAAATACAGGGGAACACTGAAGCTTTCTTT	CSVEIQGNTEAFF
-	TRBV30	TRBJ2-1	TGTGCCTGGAGTAGGCAGGGCGCTTACAATGAGCAGTTCTTC	CAWSRQGAYNEQFF
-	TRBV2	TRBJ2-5	TGTGCCAGCAGTGAAGGTAGCGGCCAAGAGACCCAGTACTTC	CASSEGSGQETQYF
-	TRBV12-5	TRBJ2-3	TGTGCTAGTGGTTTGGTATTGGGGATGGGACATTCAGATACGCAGTATTTT	CASGLVLGMGHSDTQYF
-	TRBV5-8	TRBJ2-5	TGTGCCAGCAGCTCGGGACTTCGAAACCAAGAGACCCAGTACTTC	CASSSGLRNQETQYF
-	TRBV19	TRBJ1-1	TGTGCCAGTAGTCCCCAGGCGGGGGTAGTATCCACTGAAGCTTTCTTT	CASSPQAGVVSTEAFF
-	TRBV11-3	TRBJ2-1	TGTGCCAGCAGCCGGAGGCTAGCGAACTTCAATGAGCAGTTCTTC	CASSRRLANFNEQFF
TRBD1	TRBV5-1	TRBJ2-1	TGCGCCAGCAGACAGGGGACGATCGACCTCAATGAGCAGTTCTTC	CASRQGTIDLNEQFF
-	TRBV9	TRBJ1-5	TGTGCCAGCAGCGTTGGGATTGGGACTCACAATCAGCCCCAGCATTTT	CASSVGIGTHNQPQHF
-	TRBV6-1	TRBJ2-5	TGTGCCACCCTATTCCGGGACTCGCAAGAGACCCAGTACTTC	CATLFRDSQETQYF
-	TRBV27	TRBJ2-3	TGTGCCAGCAGTTTATTGCAGGGCGGCACAGATACGCAGTATTTT	CASSLLQGGTDTQYF
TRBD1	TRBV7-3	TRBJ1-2	TGTGCCAGCAGCTCAACCAACGGGACAGGAAACTATGGCTACACCTTC	CASSSTNGTGNYGYTF
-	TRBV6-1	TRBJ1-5	TGTGCCAGCAGGAGGAATGACAGGCACAATCAGCCCCAGCATTTT	CASRRNDRHNQPQHF
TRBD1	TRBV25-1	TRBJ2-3	TGTGCCAGCAGTAGGGACAGAGAAACAGATACGCAGTATTTT	CASSRDRETDTQYF
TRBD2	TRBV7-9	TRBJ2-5	TGTGCCAGCAGCTTGGGCGGGGGTCAAAAGACCCAGTACTTC	CASSLGGGQKTQYF
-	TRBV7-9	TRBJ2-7	TGTGCCAGCAGCTCCGGGGTCTACGAGCAGTACTTC	CASSSGVYEQYF
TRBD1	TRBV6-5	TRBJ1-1	TGTGCCAGCAGTTACTCGTACGGACAGGGTAATACAGCTTTCTTT	CASSYSYGQGNTAFF
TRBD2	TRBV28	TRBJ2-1	TGTGCCAGCAGTTCAGCGGGGGGGGCCGTGAATGAGCAGTTCTTC	CASSSAGGAVNEQFF
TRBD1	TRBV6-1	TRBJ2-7	TGTGCCAGCAGGCTCAATACAGGGGGCCTTTACGAGCAGTACTTC	CASRLNTGGLYEQYF
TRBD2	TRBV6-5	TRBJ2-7	TGTGCCAGCAGTCCCCCGGGACTAGCGGACGAGCAGTACTTC	CASSPPGLADEQYF
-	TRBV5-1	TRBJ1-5	TGCGCCAGCAGCCCCTTTTACTTCGACATTAGCAATCAGCCCCAGCATTTT	CASSPFYFDISNQPQHF
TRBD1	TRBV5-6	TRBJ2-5	TGTGCCAGCAGCCCGAGAGACGACATTTGGGACAGGGAACAAGAGACCCAGTACTTC	CASSPRDDIWDREQETQYF
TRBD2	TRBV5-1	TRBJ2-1	TGCGCCAGCAGCGGGCGGGGGACTAGCGACTTTTACAATGAGCAGTTCTTC	CASSGRGTSDFYNEQFF
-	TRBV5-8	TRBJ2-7	TGTGCCAGCAGCTTCTCGGGACATACTGACTACGAGCAGTACTTC	CASSFSGHTDYEQYF
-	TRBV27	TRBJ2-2	TGTGCCAGCAGTTTAGGACAGCCGGGGACCGGGGAGCTGTTTTTT	CASSLGQPGTGELFF
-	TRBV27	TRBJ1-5	TGTGCCAGCGGTAGGGGGGGAGGACAGCCCCAGCATTTT	CASGRGGGQPQHF
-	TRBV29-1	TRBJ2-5	TGCAGCGTTGGGGGAGGAGAGACCCAGTACTTC	CSVGGGETQYF
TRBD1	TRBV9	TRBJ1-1	TGTGCCAGCAGCCCCAGACAGGGGGTCGCTGAAGCTTTCTTT	CASSPRQGVAEAFF
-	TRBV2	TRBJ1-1	TGTGCCAGCTGGGCGGGGGCCGCGCGGAACACTGAAGCTTTCTTT	CASWAGAARNTEAFF
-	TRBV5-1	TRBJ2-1	TGCGCCAGCAGCTTGGCTTTTCTAGATTTGTACAATGAGCAGTTCTTC	CASSLAFLDLYNEQFF
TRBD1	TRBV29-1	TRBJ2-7	TGCAGCGTTGACGTACAGGGGAAGTACGAGCAGTACTTC	CSVDVQGKYEQYF
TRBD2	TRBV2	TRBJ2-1	TGTGCCAGCACCACTACTAGCGGGAGGGCCGATGAGCAGTTCTTC	CASTTTSGRADEQFF
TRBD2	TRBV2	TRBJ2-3	TGTGCCAGCAGACGACTAGCGGGGGGCACAGATACGCAGTATTTT	CASRRLAGGTDTQYF
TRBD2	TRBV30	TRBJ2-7	TGTGCCTGGACTAGCGGGAGCTACGAGCAGTACTTC	CAWTSGSYEQYF